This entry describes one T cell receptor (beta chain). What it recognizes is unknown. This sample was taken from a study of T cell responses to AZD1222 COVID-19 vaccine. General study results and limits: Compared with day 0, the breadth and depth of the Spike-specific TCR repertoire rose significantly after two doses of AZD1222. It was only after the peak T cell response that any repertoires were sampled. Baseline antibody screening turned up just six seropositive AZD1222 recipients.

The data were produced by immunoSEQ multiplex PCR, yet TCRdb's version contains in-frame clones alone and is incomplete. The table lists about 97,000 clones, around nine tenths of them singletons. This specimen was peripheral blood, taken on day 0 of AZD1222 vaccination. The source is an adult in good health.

CDR3 in amino acids: CASSPRPGYNEQFF. DNA for the CDR3: TGCGCCAGCAGTCCGAGGCCTGGCTACAATGAGCAGTTCTTC. The rearrangement uses TRBV10-1 and TRBJ2-1; no clear D gene. The CDR3 has 14 amino acids. The V end lost 5 bases, the J end lost 3 bases, and 11 bases lay between the germline ends. Germline values: CDR1 WNHNN, CDR2 SYGVQD (reference sequence).